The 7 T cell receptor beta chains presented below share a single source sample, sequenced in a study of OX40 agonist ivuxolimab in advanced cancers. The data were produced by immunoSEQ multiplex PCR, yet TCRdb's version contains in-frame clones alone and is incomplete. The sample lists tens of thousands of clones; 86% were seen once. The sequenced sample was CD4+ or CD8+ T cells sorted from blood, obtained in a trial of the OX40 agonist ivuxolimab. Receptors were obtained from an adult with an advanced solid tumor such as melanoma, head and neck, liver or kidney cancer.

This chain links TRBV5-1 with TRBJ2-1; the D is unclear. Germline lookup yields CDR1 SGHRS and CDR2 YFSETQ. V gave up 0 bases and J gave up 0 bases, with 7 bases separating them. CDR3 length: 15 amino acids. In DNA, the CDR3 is TGCGCCAGCAGCTTGGACCCATCCTCCTACAATGAGCAGTTCTTC. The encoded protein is CASSLDPSSYNEQFF. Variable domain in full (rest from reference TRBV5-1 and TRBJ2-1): KAGVTQTPRYLIKTRGQQVTLSCSPISGHRSVSWYQQTPGQGLQFLFEYFSETQRNKGNFPGRFSGRQFSNSRSEMNVSTLELGDSALYLCASSLDPSSYNEQFFGPGTRLTVL.

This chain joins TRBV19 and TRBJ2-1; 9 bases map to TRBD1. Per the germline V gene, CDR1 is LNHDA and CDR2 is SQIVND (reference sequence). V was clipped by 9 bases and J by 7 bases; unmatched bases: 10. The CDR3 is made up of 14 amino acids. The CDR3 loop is CASQGGTGKNEQFF. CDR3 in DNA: TGTGCCAGCCAGGGGGGGACAGGGAAAAATGAGCAGTTCTTC.

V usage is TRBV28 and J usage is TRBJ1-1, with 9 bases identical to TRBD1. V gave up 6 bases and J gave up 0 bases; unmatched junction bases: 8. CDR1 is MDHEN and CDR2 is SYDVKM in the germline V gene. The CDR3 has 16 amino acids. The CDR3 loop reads CASSSGTGMVNTEAFF. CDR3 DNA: TGTGCCAGCAGCTCCGGGACAGGGATGGTGAACACTGAAGCTTTCTTT.

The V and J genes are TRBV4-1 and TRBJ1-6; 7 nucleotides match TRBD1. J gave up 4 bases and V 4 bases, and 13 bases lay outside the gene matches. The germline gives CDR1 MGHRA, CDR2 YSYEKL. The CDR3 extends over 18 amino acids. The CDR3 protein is CASSPPPSDRAYNSPLHF. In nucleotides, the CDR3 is TGCGCCAGCAGCCCTCCTCCATCAGACAGGGCTTATAATTCACCCCTCCACTTT.

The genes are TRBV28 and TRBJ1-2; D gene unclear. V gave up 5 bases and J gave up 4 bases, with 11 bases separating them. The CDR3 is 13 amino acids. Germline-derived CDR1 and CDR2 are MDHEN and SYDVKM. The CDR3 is CASSLDAGYGYTF. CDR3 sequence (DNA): TGTGCCAGCAGTCTTGATGCGGGCTATGGCTACACCTTC.

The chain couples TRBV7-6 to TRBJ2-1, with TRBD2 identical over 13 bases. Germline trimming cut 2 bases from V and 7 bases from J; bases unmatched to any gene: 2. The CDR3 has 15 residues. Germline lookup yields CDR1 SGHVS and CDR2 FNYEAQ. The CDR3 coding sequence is TGTGCCAGCAGCTTATCGGGACTAGCGGGGAATGAGCAGTTCTTC. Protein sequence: CASSLSGLAGNEQFF.

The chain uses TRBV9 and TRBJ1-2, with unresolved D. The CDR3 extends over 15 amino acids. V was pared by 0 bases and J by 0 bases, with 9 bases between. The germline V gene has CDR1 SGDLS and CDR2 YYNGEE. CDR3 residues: CASSVGGGSNYGYTF. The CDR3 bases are TGTGCCAGCAGCGTAGGAGGTGGTTCTAACTATGGCTACACCTTC.